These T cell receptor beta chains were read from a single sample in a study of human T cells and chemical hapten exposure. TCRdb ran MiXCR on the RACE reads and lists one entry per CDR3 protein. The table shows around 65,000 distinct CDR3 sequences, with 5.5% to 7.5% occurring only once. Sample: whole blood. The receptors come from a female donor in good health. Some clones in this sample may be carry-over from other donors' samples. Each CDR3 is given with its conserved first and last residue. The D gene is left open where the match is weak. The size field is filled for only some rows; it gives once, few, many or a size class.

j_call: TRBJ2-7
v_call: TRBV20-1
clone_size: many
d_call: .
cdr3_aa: CSASPGSHSSYEQYF
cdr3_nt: TGCAGTGCTAGCCCCGGGTCCCATAGCTCCTACGAGCAGTACTTC

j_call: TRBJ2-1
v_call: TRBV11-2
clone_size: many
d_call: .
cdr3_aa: CASSLVLQAESSYNEQFF
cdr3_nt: TGTGCCAGCAGCTTGGTTCTCCAGGCGGAGAGCTCCTACAATGAGCAGTTCTTC

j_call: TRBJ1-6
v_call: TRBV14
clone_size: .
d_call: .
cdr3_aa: CASSQVGGSTPLHF
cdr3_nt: TGTGCCAGCAGCCAAGTTGGGGGTTCTACACCCCTCCACTTT

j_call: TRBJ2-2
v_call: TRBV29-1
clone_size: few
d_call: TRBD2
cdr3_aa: CSAGGAGAAGELFF
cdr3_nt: TGCAGCGCAGGAGGGGCGGGAGCTGCCGGGGAGCTGTTTTTT

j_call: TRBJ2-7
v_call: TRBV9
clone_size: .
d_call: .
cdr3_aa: CASSVAASHSYEQYF
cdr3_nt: TGTGCCAGCAGCGTAGCGGCTTCCCACTCCTACGAGCAGTACTTC

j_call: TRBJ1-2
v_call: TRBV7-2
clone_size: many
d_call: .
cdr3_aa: CASSLSDISNYGYTF
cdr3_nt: TGTGCCAGCAGCTTGTCGGACATATCTAACTATGGCTACACCTTC

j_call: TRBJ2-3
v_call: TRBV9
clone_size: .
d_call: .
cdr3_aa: CASSVGSADTQYF
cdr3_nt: TGTGCCAGCAGCGTAGGGAGCGCAGATACGCAGTATTTT

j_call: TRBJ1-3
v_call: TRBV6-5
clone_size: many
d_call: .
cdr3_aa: CASSYRGATGNTIYF
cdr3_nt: TGTGCCAGCAGTTACCGTGGGGCAACCGGAAACACCATATATTTT

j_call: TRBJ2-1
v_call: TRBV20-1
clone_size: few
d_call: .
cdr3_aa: CSARDTGRNEQFF
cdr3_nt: TGCAGTGCTAGAGATACCGGACGGAATGAGCAGTTCTTC

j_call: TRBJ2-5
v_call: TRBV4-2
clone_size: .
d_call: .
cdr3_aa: CASSQVPETQYF
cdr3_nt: TGTGCCAGCAGCCAAGTCCCAGAGACCCAGTACTTC

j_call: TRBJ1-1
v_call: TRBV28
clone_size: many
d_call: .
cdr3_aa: CASSSPSYFNTEAFF
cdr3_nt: TGTGCCAGCAGCTCTCCTTCCTACTTTAACACTGAAGCTTTCTTT

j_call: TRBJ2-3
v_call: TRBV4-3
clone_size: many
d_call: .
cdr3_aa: CASSRGIQTDTQYF
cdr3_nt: TGCGCCAGCAGTCGGGGGATTCAGACAGATACGCAGTATTTT

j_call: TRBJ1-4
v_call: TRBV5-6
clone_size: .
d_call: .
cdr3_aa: CASSMGRTEKLFF
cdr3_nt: TGTGCCAGCAGCATGGGACGGACTGAAAAACTGTTTTTT

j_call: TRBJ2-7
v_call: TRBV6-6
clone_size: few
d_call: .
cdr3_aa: CASSYSTGRRFTYEQYF
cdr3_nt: TGTGCCAGCAGTTACTCCACAGGGAGGCGATTCACCTACGAGCAGTACTTC

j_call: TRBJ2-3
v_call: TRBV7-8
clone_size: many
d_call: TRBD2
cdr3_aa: CASSPGLARNTQYF
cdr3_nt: TGTGCCAGCAGCCCAGGACTAGCGCGAAATACGCAGTATTTT

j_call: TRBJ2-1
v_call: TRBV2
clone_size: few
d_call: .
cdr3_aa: CASRSVSPNEQFF
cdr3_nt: TGTGCCAGCAGGTCGGTCTCTCCCAATGAGCAGTTCTTC

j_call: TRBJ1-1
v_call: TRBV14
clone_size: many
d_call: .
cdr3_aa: CASSQGGFGETEAFF
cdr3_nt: TGTGCCAGCAGCCAAGGGGGCTTTGGGGAAACTGAAGCTTTCTTT

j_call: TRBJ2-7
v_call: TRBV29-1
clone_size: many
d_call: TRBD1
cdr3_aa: CSVPSDRGEQYF
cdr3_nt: TGCAGCGTTCCCTCGGACAGGGGCGAGCAGTACTTC

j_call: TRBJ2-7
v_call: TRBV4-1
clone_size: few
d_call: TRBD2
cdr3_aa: CASSQEASGRSSSYEQYF
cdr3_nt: TGCGCCAGCAGCCAAGAGGCTAGCGGGCGTTCGAGCTCCTACGAGCAGTACTTC

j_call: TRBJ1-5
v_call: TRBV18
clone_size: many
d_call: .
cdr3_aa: CASSPYREGSQPQHF
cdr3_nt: TGTGCCAGCTCACCCTACAGGGAGGGGAGTCAGCCCCAGCATTTT

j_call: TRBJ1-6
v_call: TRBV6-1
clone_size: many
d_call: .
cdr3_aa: CASSEYNSPLHF
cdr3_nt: TGTGCCAGCAGTGAATATAATTCACCCCTCCACTTT

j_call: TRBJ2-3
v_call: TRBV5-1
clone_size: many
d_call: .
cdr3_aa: CASRRGQGGSDTQYF
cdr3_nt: TGCGCCAGCAGAAGAGGACAAGGAGGGTCAGATACGCAGTATTTT